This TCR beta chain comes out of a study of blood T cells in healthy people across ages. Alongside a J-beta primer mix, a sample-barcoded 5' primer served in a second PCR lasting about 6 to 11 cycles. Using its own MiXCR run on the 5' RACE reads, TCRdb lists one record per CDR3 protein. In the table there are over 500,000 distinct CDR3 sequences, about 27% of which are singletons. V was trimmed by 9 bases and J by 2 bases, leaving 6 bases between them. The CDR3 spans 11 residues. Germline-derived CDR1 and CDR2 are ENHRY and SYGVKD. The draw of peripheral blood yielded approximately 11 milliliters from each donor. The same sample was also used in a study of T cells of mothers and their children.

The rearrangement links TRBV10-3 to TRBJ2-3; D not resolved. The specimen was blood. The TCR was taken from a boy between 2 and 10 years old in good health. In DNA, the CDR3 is TGTGCCATAATGACCACAGATACGCAGTATTTT. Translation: CAIMTTDTQYF.